This T cell receptor beta chain comes out of a study of T cells after yellow fever vaccination. Broader study findings: Boosting was followed by the reappearance of most primary-vaccination clones (around 95% CD4, 85% to 90% CD8).

Concerning this clonotype: As yet, its antigen is unknown.

The length of the CDR3 is 14 residues. V was trimmed by 0 bases and J by 5 bases, leaving 10 bases between them. Germline CDR1 reads ENHRY; CDR2 reads SYGVKD. TCRdb used MiXCR to reprocess the 5' RACE reads, holding one entry per CDR3 protein. Among 500,000 to 700,000 distinct CDR3 sequences listed, 19% were seen once. This receptor was identified in a man aged 30-40 years who received the YFV17D yellow fever vaccine. The chain employs TRBV10-3 and TRBJ2-5; a weak D match, TRBD2 (5 bases). This specimen was PBMCs, taken 15 days after the yellow fever booster vaccination. CDR3 sequence (DNA): TGTGCCATCAGTGAGTCTAAGGGAGTGGAGACCCAGTACTTC. Its translation: CAISESKGVETQYF.